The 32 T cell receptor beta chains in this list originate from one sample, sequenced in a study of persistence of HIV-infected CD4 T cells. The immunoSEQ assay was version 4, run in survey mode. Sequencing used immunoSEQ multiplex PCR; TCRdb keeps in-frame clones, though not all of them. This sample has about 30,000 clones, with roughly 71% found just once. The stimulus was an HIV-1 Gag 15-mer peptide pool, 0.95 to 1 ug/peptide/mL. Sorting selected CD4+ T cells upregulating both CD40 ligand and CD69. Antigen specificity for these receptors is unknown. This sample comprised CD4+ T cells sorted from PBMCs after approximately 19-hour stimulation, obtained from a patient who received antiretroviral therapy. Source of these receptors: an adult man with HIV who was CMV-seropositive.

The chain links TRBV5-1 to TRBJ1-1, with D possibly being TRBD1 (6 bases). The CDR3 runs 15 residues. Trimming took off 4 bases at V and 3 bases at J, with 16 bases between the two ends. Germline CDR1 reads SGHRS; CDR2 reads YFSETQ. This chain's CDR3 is CASSLLPGGDTEAFF. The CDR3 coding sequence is TGCGCCAGCAGCCTATTACCGGGGGGCGACACTGAAGCTTTCTTT.

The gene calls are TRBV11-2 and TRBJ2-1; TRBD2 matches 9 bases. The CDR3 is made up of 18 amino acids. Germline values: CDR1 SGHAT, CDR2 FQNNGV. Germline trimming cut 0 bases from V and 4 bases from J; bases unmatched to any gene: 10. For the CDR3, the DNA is TGTGCCAGCAGCTTAGATGGCTCTACTAGCGGGTCATACAATGAGCAGTTCTTC. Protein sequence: CASSLDGSTSGSYNEQFF.

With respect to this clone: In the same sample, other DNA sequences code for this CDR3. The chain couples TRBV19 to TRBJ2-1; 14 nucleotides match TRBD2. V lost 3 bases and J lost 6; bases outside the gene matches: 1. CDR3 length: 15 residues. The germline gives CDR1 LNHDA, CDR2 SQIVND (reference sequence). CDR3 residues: CASSMGLAGVNEQFF. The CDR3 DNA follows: TGTGCCAGTAGTATGGGACTAGCGGGGGTCAATGAGCAGTTCTTC.

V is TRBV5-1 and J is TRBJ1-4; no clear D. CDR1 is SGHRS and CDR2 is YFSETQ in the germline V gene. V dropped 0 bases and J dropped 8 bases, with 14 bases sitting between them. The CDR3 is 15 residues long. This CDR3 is CASSLAAADGEKLFF. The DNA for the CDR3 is TGCGCCAGCAGCTTGGCAGCGGCGGACGGAGAAAAACTGTTTTTT.

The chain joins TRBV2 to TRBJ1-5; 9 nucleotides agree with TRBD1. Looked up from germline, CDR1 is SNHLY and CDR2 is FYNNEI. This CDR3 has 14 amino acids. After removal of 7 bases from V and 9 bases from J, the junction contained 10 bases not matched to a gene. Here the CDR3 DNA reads TGTGCCAGCATCTTAGGACAGGGGAGATGGCCCCAGCATTTT. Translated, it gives CASILGQGRWPQHF.

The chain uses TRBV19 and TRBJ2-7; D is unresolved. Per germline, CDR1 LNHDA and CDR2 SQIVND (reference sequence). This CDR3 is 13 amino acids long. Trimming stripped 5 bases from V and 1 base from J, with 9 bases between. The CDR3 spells CASSYGPSYEQYF. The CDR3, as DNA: TGTGCCAGTAGTTACGGTCCTTCCTACGAGCAGTACTTC.

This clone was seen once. DNA for the CDR3: TGTGCCAGAAGCTGGGGGACCCAGTACTTC. Translating it yields CARSWGTQYF. This chain links TRBV5-3 with TRBJ2-5; D is unresolved. TRBV5-3 is annotated as an ORF whose role is uncertain. The V and J ends lost 3 bases and 7 bases respectively, with 4 bases between them. The CDR3 totals 10 residues.

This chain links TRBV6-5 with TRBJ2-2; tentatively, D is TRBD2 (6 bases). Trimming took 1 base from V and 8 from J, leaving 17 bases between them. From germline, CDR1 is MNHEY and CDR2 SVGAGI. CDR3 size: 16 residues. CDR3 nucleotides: TGTGCCAGCAGTTACTTCGCCGGGACTCGTAGGGGGGAGCTGTTTTTT. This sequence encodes CASSYFAGTRRGELFF.

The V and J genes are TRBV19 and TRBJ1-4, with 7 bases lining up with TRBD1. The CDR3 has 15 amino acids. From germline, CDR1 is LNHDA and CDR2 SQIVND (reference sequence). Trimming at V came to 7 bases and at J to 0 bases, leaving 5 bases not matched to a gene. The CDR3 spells CASNRDSSTNEKLFF. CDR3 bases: TGTGCCAGTAATCGGGACAGCTCAACTAATGAAAAACTGTTTTTT.

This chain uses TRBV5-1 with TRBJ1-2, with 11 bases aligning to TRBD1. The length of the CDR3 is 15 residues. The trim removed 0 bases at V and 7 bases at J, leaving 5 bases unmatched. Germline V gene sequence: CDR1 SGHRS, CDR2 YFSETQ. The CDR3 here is CASSLGTGGASGYTF. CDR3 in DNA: TGCGCCAGCAGCTTGGGGACAGGGGGCGCGAGTGGCTACACCTTC. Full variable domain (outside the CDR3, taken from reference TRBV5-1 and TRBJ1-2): KAGVTQTPRYLIKTRGQQVTLSCSPISGHRSVSWYQQTPGQGLQFLFEYFSETQRNKGNFPGRFSGRQFSNSRSEMNVSTLELGDSALYLCASSLGTGGASGYTFGSGTRLTVV.

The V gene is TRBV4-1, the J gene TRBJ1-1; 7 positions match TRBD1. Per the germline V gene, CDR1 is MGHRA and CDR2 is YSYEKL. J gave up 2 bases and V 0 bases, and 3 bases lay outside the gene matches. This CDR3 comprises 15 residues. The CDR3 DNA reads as TGCGCCAGCAGCCAAGATGACAGGGACAACACTGAAGCTTTCTTT. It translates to CASSQDDRDNTEAFF.

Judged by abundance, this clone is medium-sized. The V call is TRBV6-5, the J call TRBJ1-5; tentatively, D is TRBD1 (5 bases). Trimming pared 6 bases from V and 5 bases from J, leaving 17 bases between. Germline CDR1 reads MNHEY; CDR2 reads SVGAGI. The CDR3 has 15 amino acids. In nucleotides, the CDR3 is TGTGCCAGCAGCCTTGCTGGGGGTTCGGATCAGCCCCAGCATTTT. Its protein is CASSLAGGSDQPQHF.

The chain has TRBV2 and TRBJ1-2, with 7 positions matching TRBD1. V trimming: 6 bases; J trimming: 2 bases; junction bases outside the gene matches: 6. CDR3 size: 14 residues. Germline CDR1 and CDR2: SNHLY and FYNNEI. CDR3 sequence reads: CASRDRVSNYGYTF. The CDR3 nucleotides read TGTGCCAGCAGAGACAGGGTTAGCAACTATGGCTACACCTTC.

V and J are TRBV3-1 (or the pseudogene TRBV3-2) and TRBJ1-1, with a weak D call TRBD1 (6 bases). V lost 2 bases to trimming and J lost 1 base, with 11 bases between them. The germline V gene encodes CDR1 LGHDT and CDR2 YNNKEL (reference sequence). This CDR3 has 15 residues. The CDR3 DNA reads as TGTGCCAGCAGCCAATCGGGACACCCGAACACTGAAGCTTTCTTT. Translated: CASSQSGHPNTEAFF.

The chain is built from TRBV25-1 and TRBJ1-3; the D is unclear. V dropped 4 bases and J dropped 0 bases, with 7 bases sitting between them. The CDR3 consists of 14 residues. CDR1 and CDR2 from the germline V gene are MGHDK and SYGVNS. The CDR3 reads CASSVGNSGNTIYF. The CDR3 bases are TGTGCCAGCAGTGTAGGGAACTCTGGAAACACCATATATTTT.

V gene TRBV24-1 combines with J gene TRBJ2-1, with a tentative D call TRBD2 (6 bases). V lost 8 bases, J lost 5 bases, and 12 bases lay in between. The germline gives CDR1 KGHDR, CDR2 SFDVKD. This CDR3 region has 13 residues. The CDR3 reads CATMNSGDNEQFF. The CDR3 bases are TGTGCCACCATGAATAGCGGTGACAATGAGCAGTTCTTC.

For the CDR3, the DNA is TGTGCCAGCAGACCCCGCGGAGGACAGACATACAATGAGCAGTTCTTC. Its translation is CASRPRGGQTYNEQFF. The chain is built from TRBV5-4 and TRBJ2-1, with D perhaps TRBD1 (6 bases). Trimming removed 5 bases at V and 4 bases at J, with 19 bases between. In germline, CDR1 is SGHNT, CDR2 YYREEE (reference sequence). This CDR3 spans 16 amino acids.

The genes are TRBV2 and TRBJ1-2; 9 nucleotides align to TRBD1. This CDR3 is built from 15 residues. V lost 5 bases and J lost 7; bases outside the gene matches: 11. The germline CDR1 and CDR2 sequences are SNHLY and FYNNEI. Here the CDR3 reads CASSPPPGQGSGYTF. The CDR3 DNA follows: TGTGCCAGCAGTCCACCCCCGGGACAGGGATCTGGCTACACCTTC.

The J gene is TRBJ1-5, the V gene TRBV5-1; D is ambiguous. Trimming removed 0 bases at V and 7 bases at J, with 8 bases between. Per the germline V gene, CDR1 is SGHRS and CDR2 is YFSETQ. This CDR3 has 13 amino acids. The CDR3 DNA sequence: TGCGCCAGCAGCTTGGTTCCGGAACAGCCCCAGCATTTT. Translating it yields CASSLVPEQPQHF.

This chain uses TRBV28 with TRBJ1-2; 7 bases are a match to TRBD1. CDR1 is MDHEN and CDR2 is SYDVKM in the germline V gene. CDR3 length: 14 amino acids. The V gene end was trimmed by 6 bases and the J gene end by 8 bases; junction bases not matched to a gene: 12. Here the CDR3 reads CASRETGRSEGYTF. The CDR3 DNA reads TGTGCCAGCAGGGAGACAGGGAGGTCTGAAGGCTACACCTTC.

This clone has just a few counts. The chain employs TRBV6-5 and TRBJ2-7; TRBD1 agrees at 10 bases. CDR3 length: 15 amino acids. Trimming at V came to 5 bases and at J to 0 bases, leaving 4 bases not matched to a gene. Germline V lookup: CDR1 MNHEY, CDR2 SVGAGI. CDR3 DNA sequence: TGTGCCAGCAGTACCCGGGACAGGGGCTCCTACGAGCAGTACTTC. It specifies CASSTRDRGSYEQYF.

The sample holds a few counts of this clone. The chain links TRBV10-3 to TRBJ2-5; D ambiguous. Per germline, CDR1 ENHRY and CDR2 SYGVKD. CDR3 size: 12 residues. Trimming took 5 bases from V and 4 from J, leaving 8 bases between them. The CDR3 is CAISPSPETQYF. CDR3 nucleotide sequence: TGTGCCATCAGTCCGAGCCCAGAGACCCAGTACTTC.

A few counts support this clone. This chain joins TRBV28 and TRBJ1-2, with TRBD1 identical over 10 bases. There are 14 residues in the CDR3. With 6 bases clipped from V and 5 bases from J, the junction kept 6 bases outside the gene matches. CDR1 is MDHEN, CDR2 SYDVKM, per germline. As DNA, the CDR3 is TGTGCCAGCAGGGAGACAGGGGGCGATTATGGCTACACCTTC. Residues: CASRETGGDYGYTF.

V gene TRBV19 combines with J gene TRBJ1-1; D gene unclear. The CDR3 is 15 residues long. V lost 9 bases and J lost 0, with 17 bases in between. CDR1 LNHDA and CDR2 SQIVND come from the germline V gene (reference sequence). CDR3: CASPGIGVMNTEAFF. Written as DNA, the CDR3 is TGTGCCAGCCCGGGCATCGGGGTTATGAACACTGAAGCTTTCTTT.

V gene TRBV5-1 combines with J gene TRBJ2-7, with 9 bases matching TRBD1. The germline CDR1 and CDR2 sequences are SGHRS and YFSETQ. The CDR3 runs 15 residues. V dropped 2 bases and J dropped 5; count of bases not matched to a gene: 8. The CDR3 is CASSLTGQGRDEQYF. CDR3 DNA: TGCGCCAGCAGCTTAACGGGACAGGGACGCGACGAGCAGTACTTC.

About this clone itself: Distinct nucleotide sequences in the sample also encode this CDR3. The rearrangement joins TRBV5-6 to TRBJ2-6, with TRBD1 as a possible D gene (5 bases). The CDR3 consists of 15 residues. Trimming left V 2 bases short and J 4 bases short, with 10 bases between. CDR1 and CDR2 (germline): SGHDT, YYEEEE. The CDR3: CASSLAGSGANVLTF. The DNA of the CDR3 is TGTGCCAGCAGCTTAGCAGGGTCGGGGGCCAACGTCCTGACTTTC.

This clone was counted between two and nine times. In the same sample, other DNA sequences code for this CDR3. CDR3 sequence reads: CASSEFGTGANVLTF. As DNA, the CDR3 is TGTGCCAGCAGTGAATTTGGGACCGGGGCCAACGTCCTGACTTTC. The chain uses TRBV6-1 and TRBJ2-6, with D perhaps TRBD1 or TRBD2 (5 bases each). Deletions cut 2 bases from V and 4 bases from J, with 9 bases between. The germline CDR1 and CDR2 sequences are MNHNS and SASEGT. This CDR3 region has 15 residues.

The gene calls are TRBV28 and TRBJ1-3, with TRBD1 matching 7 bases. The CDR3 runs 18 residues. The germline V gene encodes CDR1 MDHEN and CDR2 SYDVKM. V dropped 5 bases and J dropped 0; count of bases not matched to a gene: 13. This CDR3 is CASSPLNTAGGSGNTIYF. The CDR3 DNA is TGTGCCAGCAGTCCTTTAAACACCGCAGGGGGCTCTGGAAACACCATATATTTT.

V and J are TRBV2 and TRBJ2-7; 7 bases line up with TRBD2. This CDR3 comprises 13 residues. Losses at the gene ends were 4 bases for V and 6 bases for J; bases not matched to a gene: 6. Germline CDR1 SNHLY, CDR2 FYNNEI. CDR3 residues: CASSGGLRGEQYF. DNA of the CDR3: TGTGCCAGCAGTGGGGGACTACGGGGCGAGCAGTACTTC.

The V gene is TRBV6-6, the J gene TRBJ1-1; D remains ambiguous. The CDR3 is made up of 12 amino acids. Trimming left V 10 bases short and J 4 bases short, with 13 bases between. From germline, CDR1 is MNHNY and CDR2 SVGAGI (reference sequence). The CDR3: CATTSGGTEAFF. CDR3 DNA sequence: TGTGCCACCACATCGGGTGGCACTGAAGCTTTCTTT.

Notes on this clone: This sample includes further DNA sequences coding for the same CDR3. DNA for the CDR3: TGTGCCAGCAGGGCGGGGTACGAGCAGTACTTC. Protein product: CASRAGYEQYF. The chain joins TRBV25-1 to TRBJ2-7, with a weak D call TRBD2 (6 bases). The V end lost 6 bases, the J end lost 4 bases, and 7 bases lay between the germline ends. The CDR3 loop spans 11 amino acids. Germline values: CDR1 MGHDK, CDR2 SYGVNS.

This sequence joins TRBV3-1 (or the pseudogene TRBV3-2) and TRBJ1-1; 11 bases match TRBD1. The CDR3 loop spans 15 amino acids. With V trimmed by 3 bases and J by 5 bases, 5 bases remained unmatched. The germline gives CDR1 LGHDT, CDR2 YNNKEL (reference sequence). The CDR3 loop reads CASSHYRDRGTEAFF. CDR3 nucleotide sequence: TGTGCCAGCAGCCATTACCGGGACAGGGGGACTGAAGCTTTCTTT.